This T cell receptor beta chain was retrieved from a study of T cells of healthy individuals. The CDR3 has 15 amino acids. V shed 3 bases, J shed 2 bases, and the junction held 4 bases outside the gene matches. Germline lookup yields CDR1 KGHDR and CDR2 SFDVKD. MiXCR, applied by TCRdb to the 5' RACE reads, yields one record per CDR3 protein. The sample has some 100,000 distinct CDR3 sequences; roughly 18% are singletons. This clonotype originated in a human donor in good health. The chain couples TRBV24-1 to TRBJ2-3; TRBD1 matches at 7 bases. The CDR3 DNA reads as TGTGCCACCAGTGATGACAGGGTCGACACAGATACGCAGTATTTT. It is translated as CATSDDRVDTDTQYF.